The clone carrying this T cell receptor (beta chain) came up many times. These data belong to a study of OX40 agonist ivuxolimab in advanced cancers. As for the study in general: Ivuxolimab, which is an agonistic anti-OX40 (CD134) antibody, was administered to the patients.

The V gene's germline CDR1 is MDHEN and CDR2 SYDVKM. Trimming stripped 1 base from V and 0 bases from J, with 13 bases between. The CDR3 runs 16 residues. This table comes from immunoSEQ multiplex PCR, and its TCRdb copy is limited to in-frame clones, with some not included. This table holds fewer than 80,000 clones, about 86% found once. The source material was CD4+ or CD8+ T cells sorted from blood, sampled in a trial of the OX40 agonist ivuxolimab. The chain joins TRBV28 to TRBJ2-7; D gene unclear. The TCR originated in an adult with an advanced solid tumor such as melanoma, head and neck, liver or kidney cancer. CDR3 amino acids: CASSLSPRGSSYEQYF. In nucleotides, the CDR3 is TGTGCCAGCAGTTTATCCCCCCGAGGAAGCTCCTACGAGCAGTACTTC. Together with reference TRBV28 and TRBJ2-7, the CDR3 gives the full variable domain: DVKVTQSSRYLVKRTGEKVFLECVQDMDHENMFWYRQDPGLGLRLIYFSYDVKMKEKGDIPEGYSVSREKKERFSLILESASTNQTSMYLCASSLSPRGSSYEQYFGPGTRLTVT.